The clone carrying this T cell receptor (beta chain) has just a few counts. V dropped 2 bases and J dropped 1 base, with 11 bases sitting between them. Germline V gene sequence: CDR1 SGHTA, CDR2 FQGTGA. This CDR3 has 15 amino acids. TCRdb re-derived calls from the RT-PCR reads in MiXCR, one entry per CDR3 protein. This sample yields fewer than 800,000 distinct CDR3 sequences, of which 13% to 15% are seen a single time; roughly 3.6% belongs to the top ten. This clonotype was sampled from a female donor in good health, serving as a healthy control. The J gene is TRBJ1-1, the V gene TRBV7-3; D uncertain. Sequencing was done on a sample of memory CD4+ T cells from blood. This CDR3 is CASSLSLTENTEAFF. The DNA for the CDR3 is TGTGCCAGCAGCTTATCCCTGACGGAGAACACTGAAGCTTTCTTT.